This passage covers 22 T cell receptor beta chains from one sample sequenced in a study of PD-1 blockade in classical Hodgkin lymphoma. The assay was immunoSEQ multiplex PCR, and TCRdb's table has in-frame clones only and misses some. The table shows 27,000 or so clones, with around 72% occurring only once. The time point was: cycle 4 day 1 (C4D1), after 6 weeks of nivolumab. Following autologous stem cell transplantation, relapse occurred in every patient, and exposure to brentuximab vedotin varied. The sample consisted of peripheral blood mononuclear cells (PBMCs), taken before the fourth cycle of nivolumab. These receptors originate from a human donor with classical Hodgkin lymphoma.

This clone appeared a few times. In DNA, the CDR3 is TGTGCCAGTAGTATCGGTTGGGCCTTACAGGGGTACAGCAATCAGCCCCAGCATTTT. As protein: CASSIGWALQGYSNQPQHF. The chain carries TRBV19 and TRBJ1-5; 7 bases agree with TRBD1. Germline trimming cut 3 bases from V and 1 base from J; bases unmatched to any gene: 15. Germline V gene lookup returns CDR1 LNHDA and CDR2 SQIVND (reference sequence). The CDR3 runs 19 residues.

The chain recombines TRBV10-3 with TRBJ2-1; D not certain. The germline V gene has CDR1 ENHRY and CDR2 SYGVKD. CDR3 size: 14 residues. The V and J ends lost 2 bases and 2 bases respectively, with 7 bases between them. In DNA, the CDR3 is TGTGCCATCAGTGAGACTACTCCCTACAATGAGCAGTTCTTC. Encoded protein: CAISETTPYNEQFF.

This clone occurred a few times. The rearrangement uses TRBV10-1 and TRBJ1-2, with D uncertain. CDR3 length: 13 residues. Per germline, CDR1 WNHNN and CDR2 SYGVQD (reference sequence). The germline V and J ends were trimmed by 0 bases and 4 bases, with 6 bases remaining between them. This CDR3 is CASSESGLYGYTF. The CDR3 nucleotides are TGCGCCAGCAGTGAGTCCGGGCTCTATGGCTACACCTTC.

The gene calls are TRBV9 and TRBJ2-5; TRBD1 agrees at 8 bases. The length of the CDR3 is 15 residues. V gave up 4 bases and J gave up 3 bases; unmatched junction bases: 8. Germline CDR1 reads SGDLS; CDR2 reads YYNGEE. The CDR3 region is CASSTTGVGKETQYF. CDR3 DNA: TGTGCCAGCAGCACGACAGGGGTTGGTAAAGAGACCCAGTACTTC. The full variable domain, completed using reference TRBV9 and TRBJ2-5, is DSGVTQTPKHLITATGQRVTLRCSPRSGDLSVYWYQQSLDQGLQFLIQYYNGEERAKGNILERFSAQQFPDLHSELNLSSLELGDSALYFCASSTTGVGKETQYFGPGTRLLVL.

This chain uses TRBV5-1 with TRBJ2-2, with 8 bases identical to TRBD1. Trimming removed 0 bases from V and 7 bases from J; junction bases left unmatched: 11. This CDR3 comprises 17 residues. CDR1 and CDR2 from the germline V gene are SGHRS and YFSETQ. CDR3 region: CASSLGQGPRYGGELFF. Written as DNA, the CDR3 is TGCGCCAGCAGCTTGGGACAGGGGCCTAGGTACGGCGGGGAGCTGTTTTTT.

V gene TRBV28 combines with J gene TRBJ1-1; TRBD1 aligns across 7 bases. V lost 5 bases and J lost 0; bases outside the gene matches: 9. The CDR3 loop spans 16 amino acids. The germline gives CDR1 MDHEN, CDR2 SYDVKM. The CDR3 spells CASSQNGQEMNTEAFF. Here the CDR3 DNA reads TGTGCCAGCAGTCAAAATGGACAGGAGATGAACACTGAAGCTTTCTTT.

This clone was seen only a few times. The CDR3 DNA is TGTGCCAGCAGTTACTCTAGCGGGCAGTCCTACGAGCAGTACTTC. Its protein product is CASSYSSGQSYEQYF. The chain employs TRBV6-5 and TRBJ2-7; TRBD2 agrees at 7 bases. CDR1 and CDR2 (germline): MNHEY, SVGAGI. This CDR3 has 15 residues. V gave up 0 bases and J gave up 1 base; unmatched junction bases: 3.

The V call is TRBV18, the J call TRBJ2-5; 11 nucleotides align to TRBD1. The CDR3 contains 16 residues. V lost 1 base, J lost 4 bases, and 5 bases stayed unmatched. The germline V gene has CDR1 KGHSH and CDR2 LQKENI. Here the CDR3 DNA reads TGTGCCAGCTCACCACAAATGGGACAGGGGGGAGAGACCCAGTACTTC. This gives the protein CASSPQMGQGGETQYF.

The V and J genes are TRBV27 and TRBJ2-1, with D unresolved. The V gene's germline CDR1 is MNHEY and CDR2 SMNVEV (reference sequence). CDR3 length: 12 amino acids. Between the trimmed V and J ends, which lost 2 bases and 14 bases, there was a span of 13 bases. CDR3 in amino acids: CASSLNDPPEFF. CDR3 coding DNA: TGTGCCAGCAGTTTAAATGACCCCCCCGAGTTCTTC.

This chain joins TRBV30 and TRBJ2-7; TRBD2 matches 7 bases. Germline assignment: CDR1 GTSNPN and CDR2 SVGIG (reference sequence). The CDR3 is 15 residues long. Trimming removed 0 bases from V and 0 bases from J; junction bases left unmatched: 5. CDR3 loop: CAWSVNGRSSYEQYF. CDR3 DNA: TGTGCCTGGAGTGTAAACGGGAGGTCCTCCTACGAGCAGTACTTC.

This rearrangement joins TRBV5-1 to TRBJ2-1; the D is unclear. CDR1 is SGHRS, CDR2 YFSETQ, per germline. The CDR3 consists of 15 residues. The V and J ends lost 1 base and 6 bases respectively, with 14 bases between them. CDR3 sequence: CASSLKAGFGNEQFF. The DNA of the CDR3 is TGCGCCAGCAGCTTGAAGGCAGGATTCGGCAATGAGCAGTTCTTC.

The V call is TRBV28, the J call TRBJ1-4; D gene uncertain. In germline, CDR1 is MDHEN, CDR2 SYDVKM. There are 14 residues in the CDR3. V gave up 5 bases and J gave up 5 bases, with 12 bases separating them. CDR3 sequence reads: CASSGPRLNEKLFF. The CDR3 DNA follows: TGTGCCAGCAGTGGACCCCGCTTGAATGAAAAACTGTTTTTT.

The J gene is TRBJ1-2, the V gene TRBV7-2, with D possibly matching TRBD1 (5 bases). Germline V gives CDR1 SGHTA, CDR2 FQGNSA. The V end was cut by 1 base, the J end by 7 bases, with 10 bases between. This CDR3 spans 13 amino acids. CDR3 sequence (DNA): TGTGCCAGCAGCTTAGGAGGGGTCGGTGGCTACACCTTC. Its protein product is CASSLGGVGGYTF.

The chain combines TRBV19 with TRBJ1-5; D gene uncertain. This CDR3 spans 14 amino acids. V lost 3 bases and J lost 0, with 6 bases in between. Germline-derived CDR1 and CDR2 are LNHDA and SQIVND (reference sequence). CDR3 coding DNA: TGTGCCAGTAGTATCTTGGATAGCAATCAGCCCCAGCATTTT. Amino acid sequence: CASSILDSNQPQHF. The whole variable domain, remainder taken from reference TRBV19 and TRBJ1-5, is DGGITQSPKYLFRKEGQNVTLSCEQNLNHDAMYWYRQDPGQGLRLIYYSQIVNDFQKGDIAEGYSVSREKKESFPLTVTSAQKNPTAFYLCASSILDSNQPQHFGDGTRLSIL.

The CDR3 region is CASRRQGSQETQYF. DNA for the CDR3: TGTGCCAGCAGACGACAGGGGTCCCAAGAGACCCAGTACTTC. The chain carries TRBV2 and TRBJ2-5; TRBD1 agrees at 8 bases. This CDR3 spans 14 amino acids. The J segment lost 1 base and the V segment lost 6 bases, leaving 4 bases of the junction unmatched. CDR1 is SNHLY and CDR2 is FYNNEI in the germline V gene. Looking up the rest from reference TRBV2 and TRBJ2-5 gives the full variable domain: EPEVTQTPSHQVTQMGQEVILRCVPISNHLYFYWYRQILGQKVEFLVSFYNNEISEKSEIFDDQFSVERPDGSNFTLKIRSTKLEDSAMYFCASRRQGSQETQYFGPGTRLLVL.

This clone was seen only a few times. The chain couples TRBV7-2 to TRBJ2-1; 7 bases are a match to TRBD1. The germline V gene encodes CDR1 SGHTA and CDR2 FQGNSA. The CDR3 is 14 residues long. After removal of 3 bases from V and 7 bases from J, the junction contained 6 bases not matched to a gene. In DNA, the CDR3 is TGTGCCAGCAGCTTCATCCAGGGGGTAAATGAGCAGTTCTTC. Its protein product is CASSFIQGVNEQFF.

The V and J genes are TRBV19 and TRBJ2-7; the match to TRBD2 covers 8 bases. Germline V gives CDR1 LNHDA, CDR2 SQIVND (reference sequence). V was pared by 10 bases and J by 4 bases, with 3 bases of the junction left unmatched. There are 11 residues in the CDR3. CDR3 DNA sequence: TGTGCCACCGGCGGGGGGTACGAGCAGTACTTC. It translates to CATGGGYEQYF.

This clone has just a few counts. The rearrangement uses TRBV27 and TRBJ2-3; D ambiguous. The V and J ends lost 2 bases and 6 bases respectively, with 3 bases between them. The CDR3 loop spans 11 amino acids. CDR1 is MNHEY and CDR2 is SMNVEV in the germline V gene (reference sequence). The CDR3 bases are TGTGCCAGCAGTTTACACGATACGCAGTATTTT. As protein: CASSLHDTQYF.

The sample holds a few counts of this clone. This chain uses TRBV9 with TRBJ2-5; D might be TRBD1 (6 bases). The CDR3 totals 15 residues. V lost 1 base and J lost 4, with 14 bases in between. Germline assignment: CDR1 SGDLS and CDR2 YYNGEE. In DNA form, the CDR3 reads TGTGCCAGCAGCGTAAGGGGGTTCGGGCTAGAGACCCAGTACTTC. This encodes CASSVRGFGLETQYF.

This clone was detected only once. The rearrangement joins TRBV2 to TRBJ2-1, with D maybe TRBD2 (5 bases). This CDR3 region has 15 residues. The germline V gene encodes CDR1 SNHLY and CDR2 FYNNEI. V dropped 2 bases and J dropped 10 bases, with 18 bases sitting between them. CDR3 bases: TGTGCCAGCAGTGAATTCCAGCGGTTCACAATCGAGCAGTTCTTC. Its protein is CASSEFQRFTIEQFF.

This clone was counted once. This sample includes further DNA sequences coding for the same CDR3. The chain employs TRBV20-1 and TRBJ2-5; no clear D. Germline CDR1 is DFQATT and CDR2 is SNEGSKA (reference sequence). This CDR3 region has 11 residues. V shed 3 bases and J shed 5 bases, with 7 bases lying between them. CDR3 amino acids: CSARVRETQYF. As DNA, the CDR3 is TGCAGTGCTAGGGTCCGGGAGACCCAGTACTTC.

The chain uses TRBV7-9 and TRBJ1-5, with 7 bases fitting TRBD1. After removal of 4 bases from V and 7 bases from J, the junction contained 4 bases not matched to a gene. The CDR3 has 13 residues. The germline CDR1 and CDR2 sequences are SEHNR and FQNEAQ (reference sequence). CDR3 sequence (DNA): TGTGCCAGCAGCTCAACAGGGGACCAGCCCCAGCATTTT. This codes for CASSSTGDQPQHF. Combining the CDR3 with reference TRBV7-9 and TRBJ1-5 gives the whole variable domain DTGVSQNPRHKITKRGQNVTFRCDPISEHNRLYWYRQTLGQGPEFLTYFQNEAQLEKSRLLSDRFSAERPKGSFSTLEIQRTEQGDSAMYLCASSSTGDQPQHFGDGTRLSIL.